The 26 T cell receptor beta chains presented below share a single source sample, sequenced in a study of T cell repertoires in cytomegalovirus infection (dated by TCRdb to the late 2010s). The data were produced on an Illumina HiSeq 1500. TCRdb took the public reads, trimmed them with fastp at Q25, ran MiXCR for clone calling and kept in-frame beta chains. Under each unique CDR3 protein, matching rows form one entry showing the most common genes and DNA. The sample records a few hundred thousand distinct CDR3 sequences, roughly 15% of which are singletons. Of the sample, around 12% is held by the ten largest clones. Sequenced material: PBMCs. The source of these receptors is a human donor in good health (CMV status not recorded). Some clones in this sample may be carry-over from other donors' samples.

This clonotype showed up many times. This rearrangement joins TRBV20-1 to TRBJ2-2; no firm D call. Germline assignment: CDR1 DFQATT and CDR2 SNEGSKA (reference sequence). Trimming removed 3 bases at V and 7 bases at J, with 12 bases between. The CDR3 has 13 residues. CDR3 nucleotide sequence: TGCAGTGCTAGTAATCCCGCCGGCGGGGAGCTGTTTTTT. Translating gives CSASNPAGGELFF.

This clonotype appeared many times. The chain employs TRBV7-9 and TRBJ1-1; 9 nucleotides match TRBD1. This CDR3 spans 17 amino acids. V lost 5 bases to trimming and J lost 0 bases; unmatched junction nucleotides: 10. CDR1 is SEHNR and CDR2 is FQNEAQ in the germline V gene (reference sequence). CDR3 region: CASSLRPGTGLNTEAFF. CDR3 sequence (DNA): TGTGCCAGCAGCCTACGTCCCGGGACAGGGCTGAACACTGAAGCTTTCTTT.

This clonotype was observed a handful of times. This sequence joins TRBV24-1 and TRBJ1-2, with D perhaps TRBD1 (6 bases). The CDR3 totals 15 residues. V lost 5 bases, J lost 1 base, and 13 bases lay in between. Germline V gives CDR1 KGHDR, CDR2 SFDVKD. In DNA, the CDR3 is TGTGCCACCAGTGCCCCTGACAGGCTTAACTATGGCTACACCTTC. Its translation is CATSAPDRLNYGYTF.

The CDR3 region has the DNA TGCAGTGCTAGGGACGCGAACATTCAGTACTTC. This translates into CSARDANIQYF. The chain is built from TRBV20-1 and TRBJ2-4; D ambiguous. V dropped 3 bases and J dropped 7 bases, with 7 bases sitting between them. Germline V CDR1 and CDR2: DFQATT, SNEGSKA (reference sequence). This CDR3 contains 11 residues.

In this sample, this clonotype turned up many times. This chain links TRBV6-2 or TRBV6-3 with TRBJ2-3, with TRBD2 matching over 10 bases. CDR1 and CDR2 (germline): MNHEY, SVGEGT. Germline trimming cut 6 bases from V and 5 bases from J; bases unmatched to any gene: 2. This CDR3 has 13 residues. CDR3 DNA: TGTGCCAGCAGATCTAGCGGGGGAGATACGCAGTATTTT. Its protein product is CASRSSGGDTQYF.

The chain employs TRBV4-1 and TRBJ1-1; 9 positions agree with TRBD1. Germline lookup yields CDR1 MGHRA and CDR2 YSYEKL. V was pared by 3 bases and J by 6 bases, with 14 bases of the junction left unmatched. The CDR3 extends over 17 amino acids. This chain's CDR3 is CASSQTRSGQGLSEAFF. The DNA for the CDR3 is TGCGCCAGCAGCCAGACTAGATCGGGACAGGGACTTTCTGAAGCTTTCTTT.

This clonotype appeared a few times. This chain uses TRBV4-1 with TRBJ1-6; no firm D call. The CDR3 runs to 18 residues. From germline, CDR1 is MGHRA and CDR2 YSYEKL. V dropped 4 bases and J dropped 0 bases, with 16 bases sitting between them. CDR3 residues: CASSPTDGISSYNSPLHF. CDR3 coding DNA: TGCGCCAGCAGCCCCACGGACGGGATAAGCTCCTATAATTCACCCCTCCACTTT.

The chain recombines TRBV5-4 with TRBJ2-2; D gene uncertain. Per germline, CDR1 SGHNT and CDR2 YYREEE (reference sequence). With 6 bases removed from V and 6 bases from J, the gap between germline ends came to 15 bases. The CDR3 loop spans 14 amino acids. The CDR3 spells CASTWGSTAGELFF. CDR3 coding DNA: TGTGCCAGCACTTGGGGTTCGACGGCCGGGGAGCTGTTTTTT.

The chain joins TRBV7-2 to TRBJ2-7; D is unclear. V dropped 0 bases and J dropped 0 bases, with 9 bases sitting between them. CDR3 size: 15 residues. Germline CDR1 and CDR2: SGHTA and FQGNSA. CDR3 bases: TGTGCCAGCAGCTTAGCTTGGCGGAACTCCTACGAGCAGTACTTC. It translates to CASSLAWRNSYEQYF.

The chain recombines TRBV28 with TRBJ1-2, with a weak D call TRBD1 (5 bases). Germline V CDR1 and CDR2: MDHEN, SYDVKM. V lost 3 bases and J lost 3, with 11 bases in between. The CDR3 is made up of 14 amino acids. The CDR3 reads CASSFSRGDYGYTF. DNA for the CDR3: TGTGCCAGCAGTTTTTCACGGGGGGACTATGGCTACACCTTC.

Regarding this clonotype: This clone may be a read error of a much larger clone one base away. The chain employs TRBV7-6 and TRBJ2-2; D gene uncertain. There are 13 residues in the CDR3. The germline CDR1 and CDR2 sequences are SGHVS and FNYEAQ. The CDR3 loop is CASSVANTGELFF. CDR3 DNA sequence: TGTGCCAGCAGCGTAGCGAACACCGGGGAGCTGTTTTTT.

This clonotype occurred many times. The chain couples TRBV7-9 to TRBJ1-5, with 8 bases matching TRBD1. The junction had 10 bases not matched to a gene; V was cut back by 1 base and J by 5 bases. CDR3 length: 17 amino acids. CDR1 and CDR2 from the germline V gene are SEHNR and FQNEAQ (reference sequence). In DNA form, the CDR3 reads TGTGCCAGCAGCTTAGAGGCGACAGGGGCTTCTTATCAGCCCCAGCATTTT. It yields the protein CASSLEATGASYQPQHF.

This clonotype occurred many times. This chain connects TRBV7-8 to TRBJ1-6, with TRBD1 matching 7 bases. Trimming removed 5 bases from V and 5 bases from J; junction bases left unmatched: 9. The germline V gene has CDR1 SGHVS and CDR2 FQNEAQ. The length of the CDR3 is 16 residues. The CDR3 here is CASSPIGTVHNSPLHF. The CDR3 DNA reads as TGTGCCAGCAGCCCGATCGGGACAGTACATAATTCACCCCTCCACTTT.

V is TRBV19 and J is TRBJ1-3; possibly TRBD1 for D (6 bases). This CDR3 spans 15 amino acids. Trimming removed 5 bases from V and 0 bases from J, with 11 bases in between. Germline loops: CDR1 LNHDA, CDR2 SQIVND (reference sequence). The CDR3 loop is CASSSRTVSGNTIYF. In DNA, the CDR3 is TGTGCCAGTAGTTCCCGGACAGTCTCTGGAAACACCATATATTTT.

The chain employs TRBV15 and TRBJ2-2; unclear D gene. CDR3 length: 15 residues. The germline CDR1 and CDR2 sequences are LNHNV and YYDKDF (reference sequence). With 1 base removed from V and 2 bases from J, the gap between germline ends came to 8 bases. The CDR3, as DNA: TGTGCCACCAGCAGAGTCAGCTCAAACACCGGGGAGCTGTTTTTT. The encoded protein is CATSRVSSNTGELFF. Looking up the rest from reference TRBV15 and TRBJ2-2 gives the full variable domain: DAMVIQNPRYQVTQFGKPVTLSCSQTLNHNVMYWYQQKSSQAPKLLFHYYDKDFNNEADTPDNFQSRRPNTSFCFLDIRSPGLGDTAMYLCATSRVSSNTGELFFGEGSRLTVL.

This clonotype was picked up many times. The chain employs TRBV7-2 and TRBJ2-2, with a weak D call TRBD1 (6 bases). The V end lost 5 bases, the J end lost 5 bases, and 12 bases lay between the germline ends. CDR3 length: 14 amino acids. The germline CDR1 and CDR2 sequences are SGHTA and FQGNSA. CDR3 sequence reads: CASSGPDRTGELFF. As DNA, the CDR3 is TGTGCCAGCAGCGGGCCGGACAGAACCGGGGAGCTGTTTTTT.

The table lists this clonotype with a count of one. This rearrangement joins TRBV12-3 or TRBV12-4 to TRBJ2-1, with D perhaps given as TRBD1 or TRBD2 (6 bases each). There are 13 residues in the CDR3. V was cut by 3 bases and J by 9 bases, with 12 bases left in between. The CDR3 DNA is TGTGCCAGCAGTTTCCCGGGGGCGGGTGAGCAGTTCTTC. Its protein product is CASSFPGAGEQFF.

Concerning this clonotype itself: This may be a read error: a much more frequent sequence differs by one nucleotide. V and J are TRBV12-3 or TRBV12-4 and TRBJ2-3; 10 nucleotides align to TRBD1. CDR3 length equals 15 residues. V lost 6 bases and J lost 6; bases outside the gene matches: 9. CDR3 DNA: TGTGCCAGCAGGCATTGGGACAGGGGATGGGATACGCAGTATTTT. Translating gives CASRHWDRGWDTQYF.

This clonotype was counted many times. V and J are TRBV7-2 and TRBJ2-4; 15 positions match TRBD2. V dropped 5 bases and J dropped 7; count of bases not matched to a gene: 6. The CDR3 covers 16 residues. In germline, CDR1 is SGHTA, CDR2 FQGNSA. The DNA for the CDR3 is TGTGCCAGCAGCCCCCCGGGACTAGCGGGGGGTAACATTCAGTACTTC. Its translation is CASSPPGLAGGNIQYF.

The chain employs TRBV10-3 and TRBJ2-7, with D tentatively TRBD1 (5 bases). Per the germline V gene, CDR1 is ENHRY and CDR2 is SYGVKD. The CDR3 has 14 residues. V was clipped by 3 bases and J by 7 bases, with 16 bases between them. The CDR3 sequence is CAISEETAAEEQYF. CDR3 in DNA: TGTGCCATCAGTGAAGAGACAGCCGCCGAGGAGCAGTACTTC.

With regard to this clonotype: This may arise from a read error, as a much more abundant clone is one base away. The chain has TRBV12-5 and TRBJ2-3, with D perhaps TRBD1 (6 bases). CDR3 size: 14 residues. The V end was cut by 4 bases, the J end by 2 bases, with 10 bases between. Germline V gives CDR1 LGHNT, CDR2 FRNRAP. In DNA form, the CDR3 reads TGTGCTAGTGGTTCATACAGGGTCACAGATACGCAGTATTTT. Translation gives CASGSYRVTDTQYF. Filled out from reference TRBV12-5 and TRBJ2-3, the complete variable domain reads DARVTQTPRHKVTEMGQEVTMRCQPILGHNTVFWYRQTMMQGLELLAYFRNRAPLDDSGMPKDRFSAEMPDATLATLKIQPSEPRDSAVYFCASGSYRVTDTQYFGPGTRLTVL.

This clonotype was counted ten times or more. This sequence joins TRBV6-6 and TRBJ2-7, with D unresolved. The CDR3 has 13 amino acids. Trimming stripped 0 bases from V and 6 bases from J, with 9 bases between. CDR1 is MNHNY and CDR2 is SVGAGI in the germline V gene (reference sequence). The CDR3 DNA follows: TGTGCCAGCAGTTACTCGTTGGGGTCCGAGCAGTACTTC. This encodes CASSYSLGSEQYF.

This rearrangement joins TRBV7-6 to TRBJ1-1; no clear D gene. Germline V gives CDR1 SGHVS, CDR2 FNYEAQ. With 1 base removed from V and 2 bases from J, the gap between germline ends came to 8 bases. This CDR3 is 14 amino acids long. In DNA, the CDR3 is TGTGCCAGCAGCTTAGGGAACTACAACACTGAAGCTTTCTTT. Its protein product is CASSLGNYNTEAFF.

The J gene is TRBJ2-5, the V gene TRBV20-1, with D possibly TRBD2 on 5 matching bases. This CDR3 has 13 amino acids. With 5 bases removed from V and 1 base from J, the gap between germline ends came to 11 bases. The germline gives CDR1 DFQATT, CDR2 SNEGSKA (reference sequence). The CDR3 nucleotides are TGCAGTGCTGTCCTGAGGGCCCAAGAGACCCAGTACTTC. Translation: CSAVLRAQETQYF.

This clonotype was counted ten times or more. V is TRBV7-2 and J is TRBJ1-6; 9 nucleotides align to TRBD1. V lost 3 bases and J lost 7; bases outside the gene matches: 1. The CDR3 totals 14 residues. CDR1 is SGHTA, CDR2 FQGNSA, per germline. CDR3 sequence: CASSFGTGNSPLHF. CDR3 DNA sequence: TGTGCCAGCAGCTTCGGGACAGGGAATTCACCCCTCCACTTT.

This clonotype occurred a few times. V is TRBV7-3 and J is TRBJ2-1; tentative D call: TRBD2 (5 bases). This CDR3 has 15 residues. CDR1 SGHTA and CDR2 FQGTGA come from the germline V gene. Trimming stripped 5 bases from V and 0 bases from J, with 11 bases between. CDR3 in DNA: TGTGCCAGCAGCCTTAGCGTTAGCTCCTACAATGAGCAGTTCTTC. Protein: CASSLSVSSYNEQFF.